The clone carrying this T cell receptor beta chain was observed once. This sample is part of a study of T cell changes during pregnancy in multiple sclerosis. Germline assignment: CDR1 SGHTA and CDR2 FQGNSA. V shed 2 bases and J shed 4 bases, with 8 bases lying between them. The CDR3 spans 14 residues. Some clones are missing from TCRdb's copy, which holds only in-frame ones; the method was immunoSEQ multiplex PCR. The table shows tens of thousands of clones, with roughly nine tenths occurring only once. This sequence originates from a female donor in good health, enrolled as a control in a pregnancy study. This rearrangement joins TRBV7-2 to TRBJ2-2; D is possibly TRBD2 (5 bases). The sequences come from peripheral blood, collected in the third trimester of pregnancy. CDR3 sequence (DNA): TGTGCCAGCAGCTTACAGCGGCTCACCGGGGAGCTGTTTTTT. Its protein product is CASSLQRLTGELFF.